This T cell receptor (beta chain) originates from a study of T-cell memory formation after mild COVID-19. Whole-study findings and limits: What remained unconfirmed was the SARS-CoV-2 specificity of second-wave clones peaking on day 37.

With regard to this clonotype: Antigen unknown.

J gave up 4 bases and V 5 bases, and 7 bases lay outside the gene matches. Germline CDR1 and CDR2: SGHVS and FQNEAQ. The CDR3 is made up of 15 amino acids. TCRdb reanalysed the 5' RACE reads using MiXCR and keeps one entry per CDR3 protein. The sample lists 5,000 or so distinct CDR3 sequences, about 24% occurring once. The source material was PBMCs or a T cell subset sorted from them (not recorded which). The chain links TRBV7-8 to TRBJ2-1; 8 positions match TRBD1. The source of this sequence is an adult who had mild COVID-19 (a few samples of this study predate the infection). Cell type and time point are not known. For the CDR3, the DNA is TGTGCCAGCAGCGACGGGACAGGACCGTACAATGAGCAGTTCTTC. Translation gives CASSDGTGPYNEQFF.